This T cell receptor beta chain appears in the sequencing data of a study of naive and memory T cell subsets (TCRdb year 2017). A note on the overall study: According to the figure summarizing the samples, there were around ten blood donors, 7 tuberculin skin test biopsies and 3 saline control biopsies. PCR2 was typically a SYBR Green qPCR stopped at a set threshold; low-input samples could instead use end-point PCR (roughly 6 cycles).

The study reported a robust and sensitive protocol to amplify, sequence and analyze TCRs, based on 3' ligation of a UMI-containing oligonucleotide to TCR cDNA. For whole blood analysis, roughly 2.5 ml of peripheral blood was drawn from adult healthy volunteers into Tempus tubes, and RNA was extracted according to the manufacturer's instructions. Total RNA was used without cell sorting and was treated with RQ1 DNase before reverse transcription, with a target input of roughly 1 to 1000 ng. Libraries were prepared from skin biopsies and whole blood to test how robust the pipeline was in samples where T cells are a minority population. Results and caveats for the whole study, not just this receptor: The RNA-based method was acknowledged as potentially sensitive to TCR transcript changes with T cell activation and differentiation.

Library creation used 5' RACE. The ligated cDNA was amplified in four rounds of PCR with nested alpha and beta constant region primers together with the SP2 primer. TCR RNA was reverse transcribed with SuperScript IV using alpha and beta constant region primers for the blood and skin samples. An oligonucleotide carrying the Illumina SP2 primer and a UMI was ligated to the 3' end of the cDNA by means of T4 RNA ligase 1. The 12-nucleotide UMI consisted of two random hexamers with an eight-base spacer between the hexamers to prevent hairpin formation. From the second PCR onward, TCR alpha and beta chain libraries were processed separately and dual indexed for multiplexing. After pooling, the indexed libraries were analyzed by capillary electrophoresis and sequenced on either an Illumina MiSeq or NextSeq. PhiX DNA at roughly 4.5-7.5% was added to the libraries to raise base diversity and improve cluster recognition. Per the source publication's procedure: Demultiplexor extracted UMIs from read 2, combined them with read 1 TCR sequence, and split reads by sample indices. V and J genes and V-J junctions were identified by Decombinator, which gave every TCR a five-part identifier that included V and J deletions. UMIs were used by Collapsinator to correct sequencing errors and PCR amplification heterogeneity, so that a UMI-based abundance was obtained for each TCR. Identifiers were converted to nucleotide sequence by CDR3Translator and translated to amino acids, and CDR3 regions were extracted on the basis of terminal motifs. Error-corrected counts of alpha and beta TCRs from blood and skin were compared after being normalized to the amount of input RNA. TCRdb handled the public reads itself, with Q25 trimming in fastp and clone calling in MiXCR, and kept productive beta chains. Every entry covers one CDR3 protein and lists the most common genes and DNA from its rows. What appears here as the V and J calls and clone size reflects TCRdb's work, not the paper's. In this sample the table shows 55,000 to 65,000 distinct CDR3 sequences, under 10% of which occur a single time. Jointly, the top ten make up 15% to 20% of the sample.

The trim is 2 bases for V and 0 bases for J, with a gap of 8 bases between the germline ends. From cysteine to phenylalanine, the CDR3 is 15 amino acids long. Only the CDR3 portion is preserved as DNA: 45 bases, with reading frame beginning at the first base. CDR1 and CDR2 are drawn from the germline V gene: KGHSH, LQKENI. This clonotype was seen repeatedly, ten times or more. Its antigen is unknown. There are no base qualities to consult, and no much larger clone falls within one base. The clonotype originates from a female donor in good health. The chain links TRBV18 with TRBJ1-3; TRBD1 could be the D gene, as 5 bases match. The CDR3 corresponds to CASSPGGHSGNTIYF. The DNA sequence is given as TGTGCCAGCTCACCAGGGGGTCACTCTGGAAACACCATATATTTT.